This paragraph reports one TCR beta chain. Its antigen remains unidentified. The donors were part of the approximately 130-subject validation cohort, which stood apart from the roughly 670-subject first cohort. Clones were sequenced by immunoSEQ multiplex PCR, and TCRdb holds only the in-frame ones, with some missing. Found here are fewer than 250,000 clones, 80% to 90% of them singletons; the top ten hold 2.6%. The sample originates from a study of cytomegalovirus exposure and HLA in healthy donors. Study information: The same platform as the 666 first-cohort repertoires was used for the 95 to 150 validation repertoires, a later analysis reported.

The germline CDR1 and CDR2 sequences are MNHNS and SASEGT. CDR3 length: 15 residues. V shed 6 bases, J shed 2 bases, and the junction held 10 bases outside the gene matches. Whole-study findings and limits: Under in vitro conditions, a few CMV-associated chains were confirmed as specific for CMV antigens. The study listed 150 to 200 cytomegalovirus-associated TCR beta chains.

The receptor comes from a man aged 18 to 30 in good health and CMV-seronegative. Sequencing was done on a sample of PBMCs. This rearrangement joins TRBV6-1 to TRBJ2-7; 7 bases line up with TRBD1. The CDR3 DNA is TGTGCCAGCAGCCCCCCGGGACAGAGAGCCTACGAGCAGTACTTC. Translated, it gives CASSPPGQRAYEQYF.